Shown below are 13 T cell receptor beta chains from a single sample sequenced in a study of CD8 T cells in ankylosing spondylitis. One entry per CDR3 protein results from TCRdb running MiXCR on the 5' RACE reads. The sample lists under 300,000 distinct CDR3 sequences, more than 15% seen once, with roughly 34% in the top ten. The specimen was blood, either unsorted or a sorted T cell fraction (not recorded which). These receptors were taken from a male donor with ankylosing spondylitis or in good health (not recorded which).

The chain joins TRBV19 to TRBJ2-1, with TRBD2 as a possible D gene (5 bases). The length of the CDR3 is 12 residues. V lost 5 bases, J lost 5 bases, and 7 bases lay in between. Germline V gene sequence: CDR1 LNHDA, CDR2 SQIVND (reference sequence). The CDR3 DNA is TGTGCCAGTAGTTCTAGCCACAATGAGCAGTTCTTC. This codes for CASSSSHNEQFF.

This clonotype came up a few times. The chain links TRBV9 to TRBJ2-7; possible D gene TRBD2, 6 bases. Germline loops: CDR1 SGDLS, CDR2 YYNGEE. There are 15 residues in the CDR3. The V gene lost 4 bases and the J gene lost 0 bases, with 14 bases spanning the gap. CDR3 bases: TGTGCCAGCAGCAGGACTATCTCTGACTCCTACGAGCAGTACTTC. Translated: CASSRTISDSYEQYF.

The gene calls are TRBV20-1 and TRBJ1-1; 7 bases are shared with TRBD1. Germline V gene data show CDR1 as DFQATT and CDR2 as SNEGSKA (reference sequence). The CDR3 is 12 amino acids. After removal of 4 bases from V and 7 bases from J, the junction contained 6 bases not matched to a gene. CDR3 nucleotides: TGCAGTGCTACAGACAGGGAGGTTGAAGCTTTCTTT. Translating it yields CSATDREVEAFF.

In its sample, this clonotype was seen a few times. DNA for the CDR3: TGTGCCAGCAGCGAGGCAAGCTACGAGCAGTACTTC. Translation gives CASSEASYEQYF. V usage is TRBV7-8 and J usage is TRBJ2-7; D gene uncertain. Germline CDR1 and CDR2: SGHVS and FQNEAQ. The V gene lost 5 bases and the J gene lost 3 bases, with 8 bases spanning the gap. The CDR3 extends over 12 amino acids.

The DNA for the CDR3 is TGTGCCAGCAGCTTGGGCAGTCAGAACACTGAAGCTTTCTTT. Translating it yields CASSLGSQNTEAFF. The chain is built from TRBV5-5 and TRBJ1-1, with no clear D. The V end lost 0 bases, the J end lost 1 base, and 7 bases lay between the germline ends. CDR1 is SGHKS, CDR2 YYEKEE, per germline (reference sequence). This CDR3 is built from 14 residues.

The chain joins TRBV7-8 to TRBJ2-7; D is perhaps TRBD2 (5 bases). This CDR3 region has 11 residues. Trimming cost V 1 base and J 12 bases, with 10 bases left between them. Looked up from germline, CDR1 is SGHVS and CDR2 is FQNEAQ. CDR3: CASSLGREWYF. The DNA for the CDR3 is TGTGCCAGCAGCTTAGGTAGGGAGTGGTACTTC.

The chain employs TRBV7-9 and TRBJ2-7; 7 bases are a match to TRBD2. The CDR3 has 13 amino acids. Germline CDR1 is SEHNR and CDR2 is FQNEAQ (reference sequence). The V and J ends lost 7 bases and 3 bases, in that order; junction bases with no gene match: 6. CDR3 sequence reads: CASKAGTNYEQYF. The CDR3, as DNA: TGTGCCAGCAAAGCCGGGACTAACTACGAGCAGTACTTC.

The table lists this clonotype with a few counts. This rearrangement joins TRBV27 to TRBJ2-6; D is perhaps TRBD1 (5 bases). This CDR3 spans 16 amino acids. Germline V gene data show CDR1 as MNHEY and CDR2 as SMNVEV (reference sequence). Trimming pared 3 bases from V and 4 bases from J, leaving 13 bases between. The CDR3 protein is CASSFSRVAGANVLTF. The CDR3 DNA follows: TGTGCCAGCAGTTTTTCCAGGGTGGCAGGGGCCAACGTCCTGACTTTC.

In this sample, this clonotype turned up a few times. The chain joins TRBV6-4 to TRBJ2-3, with 7 positions matching TRBD2. This CDR3 is 15 amino acids long. Germline CDR1 is MRHNA and CDR2 is SNTAGT. Trimming removed 3 bases from V and 3 bases from J; junction bases left unmatched: 6. This CDR3 reads CASSEIGRETDTQYF. The CDR3 bases are TGTGCCAGCAGTGAGATAGGGAGGGAAACAGATACGCAGTATTTT.

This clonotype has only a few counts. The chain recombines TRBV28 with TRBJ2-7, with 8 bases fitting TRBD2. CDR3 length equals 14 residues. Germline V gene lookup returns CDR1 MDHEN and CDR2 SYDVKM. V gave up 6 bases and J gave up 3 bases; unmatched junction bases: 7. CDR3 protein: CASSVGAGDYEQYF. CDR3 in DNA: TGTGCCAGCAGCGTTGGAGCGGGGGACTACGAGCAGTACTTC.

This clonotype was recorded a few times. One junction end disagrees with the germline gene, perhaps due to a read error. In DNA form, the CDR3 reads TGCTGTGCTAGGCCCCCCCCTAGCTACCCCTCCTACAATGAGCAGTTCTTC. Translated, it gives CCARPPPSYPSYNEQFF. The chain carries TRBV20-1 and TRBJ2-1, with D possibly being TRBD2 (5 bases). The V gene's germline CDR1 is DFQATT and CDR2 SNEGSKA (reference sequence). The CDR3 consists of 17 residues.

This clonotype was seen only a few times. V and J are TRBV21-1 and TRBJ2-1; TRBD1 is the table's D call, not checked against the DNA. TRBV21-1 represents a pseudogene. The CDR3 sequence is 19 residues long. The CDR3 DNA is TGTGCCAGGAGACCTGGGTCGGGACAGGTTCCTGTTACCTACAATGAGCAGTTCTTC. Translation: CARRPGSGQVPVTYNEQFF.

This clonotype turned up a few times. This chain uses TRBV12-3 or TRBV12-4 with TRBJ2-5; 9 positions agree with TRBD2. J gave up 4 bases and V 8 bases, and 14 bases lay outside the gene matches. CDR3 length: 16 amino acids. CDR3 in DNA: TGTGCCAGCCAAGCAACGGGACTAGCCTTCCGAGAGACCCAGTACTTC. This encodes CASQATGLAFRETQYF.